Listed below are T cell receptor beta chains from one sample, sequenced in a study of T cells in Graves' hyperthyroidism and ophthalmopathy. TCRdb reanalysed the multiplex PCR reads using MiXCR and keeps one entry per CDR3 protein. The sample has roughly 240,000 distinct CDR3 sequences, 16% seen once. The sequencing input was blood. The receptors derive from a woman in her late teens or twenties with Graves' ophthalmopathy. Both conserved end residues are part of each CDR3. Each record gives: J gene, V gene, clone size, D gene, CDR3 protein, CDR3 DNA. The D gene is left open where the match is weak. Expanded clones are given a class, and other clones once, few, many or no size at all.

J: TRBJ2-7; V: TRBV3-1; size: many; D: TRBD2; CDR3: CASSPRRTSGGTYEQYF; DNA: TGTGCCAGCAGCCCTCGGCGAACTAGCGGGGGCACCTACGAGCAGTACTTC
J: TRBJ2-1; V: TRBV7-9; size: many; D: TRBD1; CDR3: CASSLPGQGAYNEQFF; DNA: TGTGCCAGCAGCTTACCGGGACAGGGGGCTTACAATGAGCAGTTCTTC
J: TRBJ1-1; V: TRBV20-1; size: many; D: NA; CDR3: CSALGHMNTEAFF; DNA: TGCAGTGCTCTGGGACATATGAACACTGAAGCTTTCTTT
J: TRBJ2-7; V: TRBV7-2; size: many; D: TRBD1; CDR3: CASSQWTGLVYEQYF; DNA: TGTGCCAGCAGCCAATGGACAGGGTTAGTGTACGAGCAGTACTTC
J: TRBJ2-7; V: TRBV4-1; size: few; D: NA; CDR3: CASSSPAQGAYEQYF; DNA: TGCGCCAGCAGCTCTCCGGCACAGGGAGCCTACGAGCAGTACTTC
J: TRBJ2-1; V: TRBV7-7; size: NA; D: TRBD2; CDR3: CASSLGRPGGEQFF; DNA: TGTGCTAGCAGCTTAGGGCGGCCCGGGGGGGAGCAGTTCTTC
J: TRBJ1-1; V: TRBV30; size: many; D: NA; CDR3: CAWSSGPRRGAKAFF; DNA: TGTGCCTGGAGTTCGGGGCCCCGAAGAGGGGCAAAAGCTTTCTTT
J: TRBJ2-7; V: TRBV19; size: NA; D: NA; CDR3: CASSTRRQGPSYEQYF; DNA: TGTGCCAGTAGTACGCGGCGGCAGGGGCCTTCCTATGAGCAGTACTTC
J: TRBJ2-1; V: TRBV14; size: NA; D: NA; CDR3: CASSLDEQWVYNEQFF; DNA: TGTGCCAGCAGCCTTGACGAGCAATGGGTATACAATGAGCAGTTCTTC
J: TRBJ2-3; V: TRBV5-8; size: many; D: TRBD2; CDR3: CASSPSGGGGDTQYF; DNA: TGTGCCAGCAGCCCTAGCGGGGGGGGCGGAGATACGCAGTATTTT
J: TRBJ2-1; V: TRBV11-2; size: NA; D: TRBD2; CDR3: CASSSGTSGRIFYNEQFF; DNA: TGTGCCAGCAGCTCCGGGACTAGCGGGAGAATCTTTTACAATGAGCAGTTCTTC
J: TRBJ1-1; V: TRBV19; size: many; D: NA; CDR3: CASSPHYGRDTEAFF; DNA: TGTGCCAGTAGTCCACACTACGGGAGGGACACTGAAGCTTTCTTT
J: TRBJ1-2; V: TRBV6-1; size: many; D: NA; CDR3: CASRTNRDYGYTF; DNA: TGTGCCAGCAGGACCAACAGGGACTATGGCTACACCTTC
J: TRBJ1-2; V: TRBV19; size: many; D: TRBD1; CDR3: CASYGDRGLKFNYGYTF; DNA: TGTGCCAGTTACGGGGACAGGGGGCTCAAGTTCAACTATGGCTACACCTTC
J: TRBJ1-1; V: TRBV20-1; size: many; D: NA; CDR3: CSAPGRGNTEAFF; DNA: TGCAGTGCCCCGGGTCGGGGGAACACTGAAGCTTTCTTT
J: TRBJ1-2; V: TRBV20-1; size: many; D: NA; CDR3: CSARNMGNNYGYTF; DNA: TGCAGTGCTAGAAATATGGGTAATAACTATGGCTACACCTTC
J: TRBJ1-2; V: TRBV16; size: many; D: TRBD1; CDR3: CASSQDRGFLYGYTF; DNA: TGTGCCAGCAGCCAGGACAGGGGGTTTCTCTATGGCTACACCTTC